Included here is one TCR beta chain sequence, with context. The antigen remains unidentified. Investigators reverse transcribed all isolated RNA, so they sequenced expressed TCRB transcripts. Naive, central memory and regulatory T cell samples averaged roughly 3.5 million immunoSEQ reads each. Clones were sequenced by immunoSEQ multiplex PCR, and TCRdb holds only the in-frame ones, with some missing. The profile shows roughly 140,000 clones, roughly 10% of them singletons. These data are taken from a study of beta chain features in type 1 diabetes. Regarding the study as a whole: In patients and controls equally, PCR might favor templates that are shorter. Researchers report that Type 1 diabetes patients had moderately but significantly shorter TCRB CDR3s across all four CD4+ subsets. Small HLA sub-analyses could not settle whether HLA shapes TCRB rearrangement.

Germline values: CDR1 SGHTA, CDR2 FQGNSA. The trim removed 1 base at V and 7 bases at J, leaving 7 bases unmatched. The CDR3 is made up of 15 amino acids. The sequence derives from a man aged 18 to 29 in good health. The sample taken for sequencing was central memory CD4+ T cells from blood. The chain carries TRBV7-2 and TRBJ2-3, with 8 bases lining up with TRBD1. CDR3 nucleotide sequence: TGTGCCAGCAGCTTAGGAGGACAGGGTGCAAATACGCAGTATTTT. It is translated as CASSLGGQGANTQYF.